These 15 T cell receptor beta chains were sequenced from one sample in a study of blood T cell repertoires in COVID-19. The assay was immunoSEQ multiplex PCR, and TCRdb's table has in-frame clones only and misses some. This sample has 200,000 or so clones, with 80% to 90% found just once. Material: PBMCs or T cells enriched from blood (not recorded which). These receptors originate from a woman in her fifties or sixties who had been exposed to COVID-19.

The CDR3 coding sequence is TGTGCCAGCAGCGCAGGAACCTTGGAAAAACTGTTTTTT. It is translated as CASSAGTLEKLFF. J is TRBJ1-4 and V is TRBV2, with D uncertain. V lost 6 bases to trimming and J lost 8 bases, with 13 bases between them. Per germline, CDR1 SNHLY and CDR2 FYNNEI. The CDR3 sequence is 13 residues long.

CDR3 sequence reads: CASSPPSGGQETQYF. As DNA, the CDR3 is TGTGCCAGCTCACCACCGTCCGGCGGGCAAGAGACCCAGTACTTC. This chain connects TRBV18 to TRBJ2-5; the D gene is possibly TRBD2 (5 bases). Per germline, CDR1 KGHSH and CDR2 LQKENI. The CDR3 runs 15 residues. V shed 0 bases and J shed 2 bases, with 10 bases lying between them. Complete variable domain (other parts from reference TRBV18 and TRBJ2-5): NAGVMQNPRHLVRRRGQEARLRCSPMKGHSHVYWYRQLPEEGLKFMVYLQKENIIDESGMPKERFSAEFPKEGPSILRIQQVVRGDSAAYFCASSPPSGGQETQYFGPGTRLLVL.

This CDR3 reads CASSGSSYNEQFF. CDR3 nucleotides: TGCGCCAGTAGTGGGAGCTCCTACAATGAGCAGTTCTTC. The chain uses TRBV5-1 and TRBJ2-1; weak D call: TRBD2 (5 bases). Germline assignment: CDR1 SGHRS and CDR2 YFSETQ. V was cut by 8 bases and J by 0 bases, with 9 bases left in between. This CDR3 has 13 amino acids. Supplemented by reference TRBV5-1 and TRBJ2-1, the full variable domain reads KAGVTQTPRYLIKTRGQQVTLSCSPISGHRSVSWYQQTPGQGLQFLFEYFSETQRNKGNFPGRFSGRQFSNSRSEMNVSTLELGDSALYLCASSGSSYNEQFFGPGTRLTVL.

The sample holds one count of this clone. The rearrangement uses TRBV25-1 and TRBJ1-6; no reliable D call. Germline assignment: CDR1 MGHDK and CDR2 SYGVNS. The CDR3 loop spans 16 amino acids. V dropped 8 bases and J dropped 0 bases, with 14 bases sitting between them. The CDR3 DNA follows: TGTGCCAGCCGGACTTCTTCAAGCTCCTATAATTCACCCCTCCACTTT. Translated, it gives CASRTSSSSYNSPLHF.

The chain employs TRBV3-1 (or the pseudogene TRBV3-2) and TRBJ1-2, with TRBD1 matching 8 bases. V lost 0 bases, J lost 10 bases, and 10 bases stayed unmatched. Looked up from germline, CDR1 is LGHDT and CDR2 is YNNKEL (reference sequence). This CDR3 comprises 15 residues. DNA for the CDR3: TGTGCCAGCAGCCAAGATAGATCCAGGGGGCCCCACTACACCTTC. Its translation is CASSQDRSRGPHYTF.

The chain employs TRBV5-1 and TRBJ1-1, with a possible D match to TRBD1 (5 bases). Deletions cut 0 bases from V and 3 bases from J, with 12 bases between. Germline V gene data show CDR1 as SGHRS and CDR2 as YFSETQ. This CDR3 comprises 15 residues. The DNA for the CDR3 is TGCGCCAGCAGCTTGGGCTTTGGGGGGTACACTGAAGCTTTCTTT. Encoded protein: CASSLGFGGYTEAFF.

The V and J genes are TRBV19 and TRBJ2-3, with 9 bases that match TRBD2. This CDR3 has 15 amino acids. Germline values: CDR1 LNHDA, CDR2 SQIVND (reference sequence). Losses at the gene ends were 3 bases for V and 2 bases for J; bases not matched to a gene: 3. CDR3 sequence reads: CASSIPGLATDTQYF. In DNA form, the CDR3 reads TGTGCCAGTAGTATCCCGGGACTAGCCACAGATACGCAGTATTTT.

The chain joins TRBV27 to TRBJ1-6; 7 bases match TRBD1. Germline V CDR1 and CDR2: MNHEY, SMNVEV (reference sequence). The J segment lost 11 bases and the V segment lost 2 bases, leaving 15 bases of the junction unmatched. This CDR3 spans 17 amino acids. The CDR3 sequence is CASSLRMRGTARTPLHF. The CDR3, as DNA: TGTGCCAGCAGTTTAAGGATGCGAGGGACAGCAAGGACACCCCTCCACTTT.

The chain is built from TRBV3-1 (or the pseudogene TRBV3-2) and TRBJ1-3; no clear D. Looked up from germline, CDR1 is LGHDT and CDR2 is YNNKEL (reference sequence). The CDR3 is 15 amino acids. With 4 bases removed from V and 0 bases from J, the gap between germline ends came to 10 bases. CDR3 amino acids: CASSPRRSSGNTIYF. CDR3 nucleotide sequence: TGTGCCAGCAGCCCCCGTCGGAGCTCTGGAAACACCATATATTTT.

This sequence joins TRBV10-2 and TRBJ2-7, with D perhaps TRBD1 (5 bases). V was shortened by 6 bases and J by 7 bases, with 13 bases between the two germline ends. Looked up from germline, CDR1 is WSHSY and CDR2 is SAAADI. The CDR3 length is 12 residues. The CDR3 DNA is TGCGCCAGCAGCACAGGTTTGAGGGAGCAGTACTTC. This gives the protein CASSTGLREQYF.

This clone showed up just once. Other nucleotide sequences in the sample specify the same CDR3. This chain uses TRBV29-1 with TRBJ1-1; possibly TRBD1 for D (5 bases). Trimming stripped 3 bases from V and 5 bases from J, with 13 bases between. Germline CDR1 is SQVTM and CDR2 is ANQGSEA. This CDR3 comprises 13 residues. The CDR3 loop is CSVEVGGGTEAFF. As DNA, the CDR3 is TGCAGCGTTGAGGTGGGGGGAGGAACTGAAGCTTTCTTT. Complete variable domain (other parts from reference TRBV29-1 and TRBJ1-1): SAVISQKPSRDICQRGTSLTIQCQVDSQVTMMFWYRQQPGQSLTLIATANQGSEATYESGFVIDKFPISRPNLTFSTLTVSNMSPEDSSIYLCSVEVGGGTEAFFGQGTRLTVV.

The rearrangement uses TRBV5-1 and TRBJ1-2; D is possibly TRBD1 (5 bases). Trimming took 4 bases from V and 3 from J, leaving 16 bases between them. Germline lookup yields CDR1 SGHRS and CDR2 YFSETQ. The length of the CDR3 is 15 residues. The CDR3 spells CASSPHDRDYYGYTF. The CDR3 bases are TGCGCCAGCAGCCCCCATGACAGAGATTACTATGGCTACACCTTC.

The chain combines TRBV5-6 with TRBJ1-2, with 9 bases matching TRBD1. The V and J ends lost 3 bases and 4 bases, in that order; junction bases with no gene match: 7. The V gene's germline CDR1 is SGHDT and CDR2 YYEEEE. This CDR3 region has 15 residues. Here the CDR3 reads CASSSIQGAGYGYTF. CDR3 DNA: TGTGCCAGCAGCTCTATACAGGGGGCAGGCTATGGCTACACCTTC.

V is TRBV13 and J is TRBJ2-7; D is unclear. CDR3 length: 12 residues. Germline-derived CDR1 and CDR2 are PRHDT and FYEKMQ (reference sequence). Between the trimmed V and J ends, which lost 6 bases and 6 bases, there was a span of 12 bases. As DNA, the CDR3 is TGTGCCAGCAGTTTCTCCCCTCTCGAGCAGTACTTC. This gives the protein CASSFSPLEQYF.

The rearrangement joins TRBV28 to TRBJ1-2, with 8 positions matching TRBD1. The germline CDR1 and CDR2 sequences are MDHEN and SYDVKM. The CDR3 loop spans 15 amino acids. The trim removed 7 bases at V and 2 bases at J, leaving 9 bases unmatched. CDR3 sequence reads: CASTPGRGQNYGYTF. The CDR3 region has the DNA TGTGCCAGCACCCCGGGCAGGGGGCAAAACTATGGCTACACCTTC.